The 27 T cell receptor beta chains listed next were all sequenced from one sample in a study of blood T cells in healthy people across ages. Primers used in a second PCR of roughly 7 to 12 cycles were a sample-barcoded 5' primer and a J-beta primer mix. One entry per CDR3 protein, called by TCRdb with MiXCR from the 5' RACE reads. The sample shows 600,000 or so distinct CDR3 sequences, 45% to 55% of them seen only once. The specimen was blood. The receptors come from an elderly man in good health.

There are a few counts of this clonotype. The J gene is TRBJ2-5, the V gene TRBV12-3 or TRBV12-4, with D perhaps being TRBD1 or TRBD2 (5 bases each). With 6 bases removed from V and 1 base from J, the gap between germline ends came to 15 bases. The CDR3 contains 15 residues. The CDR3: CASSLQLGGQETQYF. The DNA for the CDR3 is TGTGCCAGCAGCCTCCAACTTGGGGGCCAAGAGACCCAGTACTTC.

This clonotype was detected only a few times. The genes are TRBV29-1 and TRBJ1-1; TRBD1 matches 7 bases. The CDR3 runs to 12 residues. In germline, CDR1 is SQVTM, CDR2 ANQGSEA. J was trimmed by 1 base and V by 4 bases; bases with no gene match: 0. The CDR3 protein is CSVGQGNTEAFF. The DNA for the CDR3 is TGCAGCGTTGGACAGGGGAACACTGAAGCTTTCTTT.

The chain recombines TRBV20-1 with TRBJ1-4, with no clear D. Germline V lookup: CDR1 DFQATT, CDR2 SNEGSKA (reference sequence). This CDR3 is 12 amino acids long. Trimming stripped 1 base from V and 11 bases from J, with 11 bases between. The CDR3 here is CSARVLNGKLFF. CDR3 in DNA: TGCAGTGCTAGAGTCCTCAACGGGAAACTGTTTTTT.

The chain joins TRBV29-1 to TRBJ2-2; TRBD1 matches at 8 bases. V lost 6 bases to trimming and J lost 0 bases; unmatched junction nucleotides: 6. Germline assignment: CDR1 SQVTM and CDR2 ANQGSEA. CDR3 length equals 15 residues. CDR3: CSVRTGSANTGELFF. For the CDR3, the DNA is TGCAGCGTCAGGACAGGGTCCGCGAACACCGGGGAGCTGTTTTTT.

The rearrangement links TRBV2 to TRBJ1-2, with 8 bases identical to TRBD1. V gave up 3 bases and J gave up 3 bases; unmatched junction bases: 3. CDR1 is SNHLY, CDR2 FYNNEI, per germline. The CDR3 sequence is 14 residues long. The CDR3 DNA reads as TGTGCCAGCAGTGACGAGACAGGGGACTATGGCTACACCTTC. It codes for CASSDETGDYGYTF.

J is TRBJ1-2 and V is TRBV4-1; the D gene is possibly TRBD1 (6 bases). The CDR3 has 14 amino acids. Germline CDR1 is MGHRA and CDR2 is YSYEKL. V lost 0 bases and J lost 7, with 12 bases in between. The CDR3 region is CASSQEPQGFGYTF. CDR3 DNA: TGCGCCAGCAGCCAAGAACCCCAGGGGTTTGGCTACACCTTC.

The CDR3 nucleotides are TGTGCCAGCACTCCACAGGGGAGAGCAGACTACACCTTC. Encoded protein: CASTPQGRADYTF. V usage is TRBV2 and J usage is TRBJ1-2, with 7 bases aligning to TRBD1. Germline CDR1 SNHLY, CDR2 FYNNEI. The J segment lost 10 bases and the V segment lost 7 bases, leaving 12 bases of the junction unmatched. CDR3 size: 13 residues.

This clonotype has at least ten counts. The chain recombines TRBV2 with TRBJ2-4; TRBD1 matches at 10 bases. Germline V gives CDR1 SNHLY, CDR2 FYNNEI. There are 15 residues in the CDR3. The V gene end was trimmed by 7 bases and the J gene end by 5 bases; junction bases not matched to a gene: 8. The CDR3 nucleotides are TGTGCCAGCAAATCTGGGACAGGGGACGAAAACATTCAGTACTTC. As protein: CASKSGTGDENIQYF.

As to this clonotype: A much larger clone lies one base from this, so it may be a read error. V gene TRBV5-1 combines with J gene TRBJ2-3; possibly TRBD1 for D (5 bases). Germline values: CDR1 SGHRS, CDR2 YFSETQ. The V gene lost 4 bases and the J gene lost 2 bases, with 8 bases spanning the gap. CDR3 length: 13 amino acids. CDR3 sequence (DNA): TGCGCCAGCAGCGTACAGGACACAGATACGCAGTATTTT. Translation: CASSVQDTDTQYF.

The chain joins TRBV7-9 to TRBJ1-1; a possible D gene is TRBD1 (6 bases). The V gene lost 5 bases and the J gene lost 2 bases, with 12 bases spanning the gap. The CDR3 totals 14 residues. Germline CDR1 is SEHNR and CDR2 is FQNEAQ (reference sequence). CDR3 sequence: CASSAPGTNTEAFF. CDR3 bases: TGTGCCAGCAGCGCGCCGGGGACAAACACTGAAGCTTTCTTT.

The J gene is TRBJ1-5, the V gene TRBV10-3, with D possibly TRBD1 on 6 matching bases. Trimming took off 10 bases at V and 4 bases at J, with 14 bases between the two ends. CDR1 is ENHRY, CDR2 SYGVKD, per germline. The CDR3 sequence is 13 residues long. The CDR3 here is CASTGQINQPQHF. DNA of the CDR3: TGTGCCAGTACCGGACAGATTAATCAGCCCCAGCATTTT.

The gene calls are TRBV5-1 and TRBJ2-5; 13 nucleotides align to TRBD2. The V gene's germline CDR1 is SGHRS and CDR2 YFSETQ. With 5 bases clipped from V and 2 bases from J, the junction kept 6 bases outside the gene matches. This CDR3 is built from 16 residues. The CDR3 loop is CASRPGTSGVQETQYF. Written as DNA, the CDR3 is TGCGCCAGCAGGCCCGGGACTAGCGGGGTACAAGAGACCCAGTACTTC.

This clonotype was counted only a few times. The rearrangement joins TRBV29-1 to TRBJ2-3; D is unresolved. The CDR3 runs to 14 residues. Germline-derived CDR1 and CDR2 are SQVTM and ANQGSEA. V was pared by 1 base and J by 0 bases, with 8 bases between. The CDR3 loop is CSVEVTASTDTQYF. As DNA, the CDR3 is TGCAGCGTTGAAGTTACGGCTAGCACAGATACGCAGTATTTT.

In the case of this clonotype: A much larger clone lies one base from this, so it may be a read error. This chain links TRBV10-3 with TRBJ2-1; D perhaps matches TRBD1 (6 bases). CDR1 is ENHRY, CDR2 SYGVKD, per germline. The CDR3 runs to 13 residues. The V gene lost 7 bases and the J gene lost 5 bases, with 12 bases spanning the gap. CDR3 loop: CAINRVDDNEQFF. CDR3 in DNA: TGTGCCATCAACAGGGTGGATGACAATGAGCAGTTCTTC.

This chain connects TRBV20-1 to TRBJ1-4, with no clear D. Germline CDR1 reads DFQATT; CDR2 reads SNEGSKA (reference sequence). V was cut by 5 bases and J by 4 bases, with 11 bases left in between. The CDR3 consists of 13 residues. CDR3 amino acids: CSALTGDNEKLFF. CDR3 nucleotide sequence: TGCAGTGCTCTCACGGGCGATAATGAAAAACTGTTTTTT.

The V gene is TRBV5-1, the J gene TRBJ2-1; D possibly uses TRBD1 or TRBD2 (5 bases each). CDR1 SGHRS and CDR2 YFSETQ come from the germline V gene. This CDR3 spans 15 amino acids. Between the trimmed V and J ends, which lost 4 bases and 3 bases, there was a span of 14 bases. DNA of the CDR3: TGCGCCAGCAGCCCCTCCAGAGGGGACTACAATGAGCAGTTCTTC. Translation gives CASSPSRGDYNEQFF.

The gene calls are TRBV4-3 and TRBJ1-2, with TRBD1 identical over 9 bases. J was trimmed by 3 bases and V by 1 base; bases with no gene match: 3. The CDR3 loop spans 15 amino acids. Germline values: CDR1 LGHNA, CDR2 YSLEER. The CDR3 sequence: CASSQVQGAYYGYTF. The CDR3 coding sequence is TGCGCCAGCAGCCAAGTACAGGGGGCATACTATGGCTACACCTTC.

The chain uses TRBV9 and TRBJ1-1; possibly TRBD1 for D (6 bases). Looked up from germline, CDR1 is SGDLS and CDR2 is YYNGEE. The germline V and J ends were trimmed by 3 bases and 10 bases, with 13 bases remaining between them. The CDR3 runs 12 residues. The CDR3 sequence is CASSDPDRGAFF. CDR3 nucleotides: TGTGCCAGCAGCGACCCGGACAGAGGAGCTTTCTTT.

The table lists this clonotype with a count of one. Just one base apart from a much larger clone, this may be a read error. V is TRBV6-6 and J is TRBJ1-5, with TRBD1 identical over 8 bases. Trimming removed 8 bases from V and 4 bases from J; junction bases left unmatched: 13. There are 16 residues in the CDR3. CDR1 is MNHNY, CDR2 SVGAGI, per germline (reference sequence). The CDR3 loop reads CASGPRGPRQNQPQHF. DNA of the CDR3: TGTGCCAGCGGCCCCAGGGGGCCCAGACAAAATCAGCCCCAGCATTTT.

Concerning this clonotype itself: This may be a read error, as it is one base from a much larger clone. The chain uses TRBV4-3 and TRBJ2-1; 9 nucleotides line up with TRBD2. TRBJ2-7 explains the end of the DNA better; the J call may be wrong. The CDR3 runs 16 residues. The V gene's germline CDR1 is LGHNA and CDR2 YSLEER. This CDR3 is CASSQDGLAGYNEQYF. The CDR3 DNA follows: TGCGCCAGCAGCCAAGATGGTCTAGCGGGATACAATGAGCAGTACTTC.

This clonotype was detected many times. This chain uses TRBV6-5 with TRBJ2-4; 15 positions agree with TRBD2. Germline loops: CDR1 MNHEY, CDR2 SVGAGI. The CDR3 has 15 amino acids. The J segment lost 8 bases and the V segment lost 8 bases, leaving 7 bases of the junction unmatched. CDR3 sequence (DNA): TGTGCCAGCGGGACTAGCGGGGGGCCAGGGGACATTCAGTACTTC. Protein product: CASGTSGGPGDIQYF.

The sample holds many counts of this clonotype. The rearrangement links TRBV6-6 to TRBJ2-1; 9 positions match TRBD2. The V and J ends lost 11 bases and 2 bases, in that order; junction bases with no gene match: 13. The CDR3 is made up of 16 amino acids. The germline CDR1 and CDR2 sequences are MNHNY and SVGAGI (reference sequence). The DNA of the CDR3 is TGTGCCGCTGCAGCGGGGGGTCACCCCCCCTACAATGAGCAGTTCTTC. Protein sequence: CAAAAGGHPPYNEQFF.

The sample holds a few counts of this clonotype. J is TRBJ1-2 and V is TRBV21-1. TRBV21-1 is marked as a pseudogene. The CDR3 loop spans 12 amino acids. CDR3 in amino acids: CASSRSTGGYTF. Written as DNA, the CDR3 is TGTGCCAGCAGCAGGAGCACGGGGGGCTACACCTTC.

This clonotype was recorded at least ten times. This chain joins TRBV25-1 and TRBJ2-1; 7 bases agree with TRBD2. The CDR3 loop spans 14 amino acids. Trimming removed 7 bases from V and 2 bases from J; junction bases left unmatched: 5. CDR1 and CDR2 (germline): MGHDK, SYGVNS. The CDR3 spells CASTGTTAYNEQFF. The DNA for the CDR3 is TGTGCCAGCACCGGGACTACGGCCTACAATGAGCAGTTCTTC. Filled out from reference TRBV25-1 and TRBJ2-1, the complete variable domain reads EADIYQTPRYLVIGTGKKITLECSQTMGHDKMYWYQQDPGMELHLIHYSYGVNSTEKGDLSSESTVSRIRTEHFPLTLESARPSHTSQYLCASTGTTAYNEQFFGPGTRLTVL.

V is TRBV20-1 and J is TRBJ2-4; D is uncertain. V lost 2 bases and J 6 bases, leaving 14 bases between the germline ends. The CDR3 runs to 14 residues. CDR1 and CDR2 (germline): DFQATT, SNEGSKA (reference sequence). The CDR3 is CSARMRYRGNIQYF. CDR3 coding DNA: TGCAGTGCTAGAATGAGATATCGTGGAAACATTCAGTACTTC.

This clonotype showed up just a few times. The J gene is TRBJ2-3, the V gene TRBV4-2; D might be TRBD1 (5 bases). The germline V gene encodes CDR1 LGHNA and CDR2 YNFKEQ. Trimming stripped 0 bases from V and 4 bases from J, with 8 bases between. This CDR3 region has 14 residues. For the CDR3, the DNA is TGTGCCAGCAGCCAAGATCAGGGCCCAGATACGCAGTATTTT. It specifies CASSQDQGPDTQYF.

The chain has TRBV27 and TRBJ2-3; D is undetermined. Germline V lookup: CDR1 MNHEY, CDR2 SMNVEV (reference sequence). V gave up 5 bases and J gave up 2 bases, with 20 bases separating them. The CDR3 sequence is 17 residues long. The DNA of the CDR3 is TGTGCCAGCAGTGGCCGGACCGCAAGCCGGGTCACAGATACGCAGTATTTT. Encoded protein: CASSGRTASRVTDTQYF.